The TCR beta chain under discussion was sequenced for a study of blood T cell repertoires in COVID-19. Study context: Italy, Spain and the United States were the sources of the convalescent and acute COVID-19 samples. Sources were T cells, B-cell-depleted T cells, or PBMCs; the material itself was cDNA or gDNA.

Trimming stripped 1 base from V and 6 bases from J, with 7 bases between. The CDR3 totals 13 residues. Per germline, CDR1 SGDLS and CDR2 YYNGEE. Per the authors' pipeline: By means of reference gene primer amplification, nucleated cell counts were estimated. Clones were read by immunoSEQ multiplex PCR, and TCRdb kept only the in-frame ones, dropping some. V and J calls and clone size follow that table, whereas D and trimming were derived from the DNA. The table includes around 100,000 clones, 85% detected once. The material sequenced was peripheral blood. This sequence originates from a human donor in a cohort sampled during active COVID-19. J is TRBJ2-2 and V is TRBV9, with D perhaps matching TRBD2 (5 bases). CDR3 sequence reads: CASSVTLAGELFF. The CDR3 DNA follows: TGTGCCAGCAGCGTAACACTAGCCGGGGAGCTGTTTTTT.